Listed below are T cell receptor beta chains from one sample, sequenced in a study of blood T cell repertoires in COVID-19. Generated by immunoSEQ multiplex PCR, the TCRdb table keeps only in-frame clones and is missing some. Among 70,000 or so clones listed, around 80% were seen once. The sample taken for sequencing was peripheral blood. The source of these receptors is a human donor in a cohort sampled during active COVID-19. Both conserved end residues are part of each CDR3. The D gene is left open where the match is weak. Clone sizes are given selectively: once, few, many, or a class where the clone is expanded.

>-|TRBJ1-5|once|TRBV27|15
CASSLSQGRNQPQHF
TGTGCCAGCAGTTTAAGCCAGGGAAGGAATCAGCCCCAGCATTTT
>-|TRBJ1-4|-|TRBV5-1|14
CASSLGTDNEKLFF
TGCGCCAGCAGCTTGGGAACAGATAATGAAAAACTGTTTTTT
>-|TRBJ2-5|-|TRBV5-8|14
CASSFLETAEAQYF
TGTGCCAGCAGCTTCCTGGAGACCGCTGAGGCCCAGTACTTC
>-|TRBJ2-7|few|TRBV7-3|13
CASSQGGAYEQYF
TGTGCCAGCAGCCAGGGTGGGGCCTACGAGCAGTACTTC
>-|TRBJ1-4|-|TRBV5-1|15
CASSLLGAANEKLFF
TGCGCCAGCAGCTTGTTGGGGGCTGCTAATGAAAAACTGTTTTTT
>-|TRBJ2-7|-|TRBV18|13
CASSPPFTYEQYF
TGTGCCAGCTCACCACCGTTCACCTACGAGCAGTACTTC
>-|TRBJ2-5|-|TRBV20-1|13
CSASDDRQETQYF
TGCAGTGCTAGTGATGACAGGCAAGAGACCCAGTACTTC
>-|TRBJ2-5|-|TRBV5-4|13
CASSLSSQETQYF
TGTGCCAGCAGCTTGTCCTCTCAAGAGACCCAGTACTTC
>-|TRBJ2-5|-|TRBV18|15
CASSPEGGTQETQYF
TGTGCCAGCTCACCGGAGGGGGGGACCCAAGAGACCCAGTACTTC
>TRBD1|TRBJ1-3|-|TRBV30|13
CASGQNSGNTIYF
TGTGCCTCGGGACAGAACTCTGGAAACACCATATATTTT
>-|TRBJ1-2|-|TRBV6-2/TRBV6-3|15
CASSLVGRGLGGYTF
TGTGCCAGCAGTCTCGTCGGTAGGGGCCTCGGTGGCTACACCTTC
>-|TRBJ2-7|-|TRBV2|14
CASSEGSLDYEQYF
TGTGCCAGCAGTGAGGGCAGCTTGGACTACGAGCAGTACTTC
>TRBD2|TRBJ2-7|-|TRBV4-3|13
CASSPGGGYEQYF
TGCGCCAGCAGCCCGGGGGGGGGATACGAGCAGTACTTC
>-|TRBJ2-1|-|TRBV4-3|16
CASSQEAEGIAYEQFF
TGCGCCAGCAGCCAAGAAGCGGAGGGGATAGCCTATGAGCAGTTCTTC
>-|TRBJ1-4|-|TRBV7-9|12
CASSLVREKLFF
TGTGCCAGCAGCTTAGTTCGGGAAAAACTGTTTTTT
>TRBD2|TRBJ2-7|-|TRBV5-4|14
CASSSSGGSYEQYF
TGTGCCAGCAGCTCAAGCGGGGGGAGCTACGAGCAGTACTTC
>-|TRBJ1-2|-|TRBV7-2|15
CASSLVTRGGYGYTF
TGTGCCAGCAGCTTAGTTACCCGGGGGGGCTATGGCTACACCTTC
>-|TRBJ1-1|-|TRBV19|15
CASNTFDSRPTEAFF
TGTGCCAGTAATACTTTCGACAGCCGCCCCACTGAAGCTTTCTTT
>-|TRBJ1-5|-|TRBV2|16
CASSGGRGVGNQPQHF
TGTGCCAGCAGTGGAGGCAGGGGAGTTGGCAATCAGCCCCAGCATTTT
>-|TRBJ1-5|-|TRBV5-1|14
CASSLGPLKMPQHF
TGCGCCAGCAGCTTGGGGCCTCTTAAAATGCCCCAGCATTTT
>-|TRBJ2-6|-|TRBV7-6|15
CASSPSGTGANVLTF
TGTGCCAGCAGCCCGAGCGGAACTGGGGCCAACGTCCTGACTTTC
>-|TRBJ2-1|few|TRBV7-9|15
CASSPPFRGGNEQFF
TGTGCCAGCAGCCCCCCTTTCAGGGGAGGGAATGAGCAGTTCTTC
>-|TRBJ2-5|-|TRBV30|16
CAWSVARVVSRETQYF
TGTGCCTGGAGTGTAGCCAGGGTTGTAAGCAGAGAGACCCAGTACTTC
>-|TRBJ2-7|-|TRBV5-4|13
CASSQNRVGEQYF
TGTGCCAGCAGCCAAAACAGGGTGGGTGAGCAGTACTTC
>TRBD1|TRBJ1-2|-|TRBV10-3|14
CAISAGTGVQGYTF
TGTGCCATCAGTGCAGGGACAGGGGTTCAGGGCTACACCTTC
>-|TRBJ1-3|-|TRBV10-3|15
CAISERRVGGNTIYF
TGTGCCATCAGTGAGCGGAGGGTGGGTGGAAACACCATATATTTT
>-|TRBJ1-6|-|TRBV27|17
CASSLSPRATYNSPLHF
TGTGCCAGCAGTTTATCGCCCAGGGCGACCTATAATTCACCCCTCCACTTT
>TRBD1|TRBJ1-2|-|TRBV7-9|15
CASSSGQGARYGYTF
TGTGCCAGCAGCTCCGGACAGGGGGCTCGCTATGGCTACACCTTC
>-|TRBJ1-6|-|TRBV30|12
CAWSLAPPPLHF
TGTGCCTGGAGTTTGGCCCCTCCACCCCTCCACTTT
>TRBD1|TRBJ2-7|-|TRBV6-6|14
CASSGGTGRSEQYF
TGTGCCAGCAGTGGGGGGACAGGGAGGTCCGAGCAGTACTTC
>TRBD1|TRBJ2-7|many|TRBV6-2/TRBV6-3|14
CASSPRTGGYEQYF
TGTGCCAGCAGCCCCCGGACAGGGGGTTACGAGCAGTACTTC
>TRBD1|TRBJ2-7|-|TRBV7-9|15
CASSLGRQGIHEQYF
TGTGCCAGCAGCTTAGGTAGACAGGGGATCCACGAGCAGTACTTC
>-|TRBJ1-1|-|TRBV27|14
CASSLYGGGTEAFF
TGTGCCAGCAGTTTGTACGGGGGGGGCACTGAAGCTTTCTTT
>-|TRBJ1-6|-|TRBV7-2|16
CASSLSVSSYNSPLHF
TGTGCCAGCAGCTTGAGCGTGAGCTCCTATAATTCACCCCTCCACTTT
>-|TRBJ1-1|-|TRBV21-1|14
CASRSSEGSTEAFF
TGTGCCAGCAGGTCATCCGAGGGAAGCACTGAAGCTTTCTTT
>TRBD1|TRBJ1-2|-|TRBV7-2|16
CASSEIPGTVERGYTF
TGTGCCAGCAGCGAAATACCTGGGACAGTAGAACGTGGCTACACCTTC
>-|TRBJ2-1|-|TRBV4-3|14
CASSYYSSYNEQFF
TGCGCCAGCAGCTATTATAGCTCCTACAATGAGCAGTTCTTC
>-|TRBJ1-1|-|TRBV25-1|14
CASSPGLSNTEAFF
TGTGCCAGCAGCCCGGGGTTGTCGAACACTGAAGCTTTCTTT
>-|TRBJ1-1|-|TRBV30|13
CGAGLEAFTEAFF
TGTGGCGCGGGTTTGGAAGCATTCACTGAAGCTTTCTTT
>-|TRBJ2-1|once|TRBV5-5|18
CASSLKRGVTNLYNEQFF
TGTGCCAGCAGCCTAAAACGCGGGGTCACGAACCTTTACAATGAGCAGTTCTTC
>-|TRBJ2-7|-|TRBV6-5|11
CATQRGYEQYF
TGTGCCACTCAAAGGGGATACGAGCAGTACTTC
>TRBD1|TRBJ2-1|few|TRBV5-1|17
CASSRDRAPNPANEQFF
TGCGCCAGCAGCCGGGACAGGGCCCCCAATCCGGCCAATGAGCAGTTCTTC
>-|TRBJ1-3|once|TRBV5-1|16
CASSIGGESSGDTIYF
TGCGCCAGCAGCATCGGAGGGGAGAGCTCTGGAGACACCATATATTTT
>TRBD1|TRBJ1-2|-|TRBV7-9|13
CASSPDRGSGYTF
TGTGCCAGCAGCCCCGACAGGGGGTCTGGCTACACCTTC
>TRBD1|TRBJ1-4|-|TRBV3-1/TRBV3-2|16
CASSPGQGSYYEKLFF
TGTGCCAGCAGCCCGGGACAGGGCTCATATTATGAAAAACTGTTTTTT
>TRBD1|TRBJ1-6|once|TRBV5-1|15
CASSLYRGANSPLHF
TGCGCCAGCAGCTTGTACAGGGGAGCGAATTCACCCCTCCACTTT
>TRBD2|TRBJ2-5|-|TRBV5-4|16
CASSLTSGAAEETQYF
TGTGCCAGCAGCTTGACTAGCGGGGCAGCAGAAGAGACCCAGTACTTC
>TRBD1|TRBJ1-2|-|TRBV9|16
CASSPHPGTANYGYTF
TGTGCCAGCAGCCCCCACCCCGGGACAGCTAACTATGGCTACACCTTC
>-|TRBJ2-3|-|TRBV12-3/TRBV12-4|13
CASSFQSTDTQYF
TGTGCCAGCAGTTTTCAGAGCACAGATACGCAGTATTTT
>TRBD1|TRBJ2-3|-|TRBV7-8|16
CASSFRTGPSTDTQYF
TGTGCCAGCAGCTTCCGGACAGGGCCTAGCACAGATACGCAGTATTTT
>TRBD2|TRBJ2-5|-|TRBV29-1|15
CSVDPGLAVQETQYF
TGCAGCGTTGACCCGGGACTAGCGGTTCAAGAGACCCAGTACTTC